This TCR beta chain comes out of a study of cytomegalovirus exposure and HLA in healthy donors. Study as a whole: The approximately 700 first-cohort repertoires shared a platform with the roughly 110 validation repertoires, as reported in a later analysis.

With 5 bases clipped from V and 4 bases from J, the junction kept 8 bases outside the gene matches. CDR1 SGHTA and CDR2 FQGNSA come from the germline V gene. The CDR3 length is 16 residues. As for this clone: What it binds is unknown.

Study-wide points: As confirmed in vitro, three CMV-associated chains were specific for CMV antigens. In a later analysis, first-cohort TCR clusters were found to tend to co-occur in the 120 or so validation repertoires.

The protocol was immunoSEQ multiplex PCR, while the TCRdb copy is restricted to in-frame clones and leaves out a portion. The top ten hold 1.6% of the sample, which has 75,000 to 90,000 clones, 90% to 96% seen once. The sample consisted of PBMCs. The receptor was derived from a man aged 18 to 29 in good health and CMV-seropositive. The rearrangement uses TRBV7-2 and TRBJ2-5; 12 nucleotides align to TRBD2. In nucleotides, the CDR3 is TGTGCCAGCAGCGCCAGACTAGCGGGAGCTGGAGAGACCCAGTACTTC. This gives the protein CASSARLAGAGETQYF. The full variable domain, completed using reference TRBV7-2 and TRBJ2-5, is GAGVSQSPSNKVTEKGKDVELRCDPISGHTALYWYRQSLGQGLEFLIYFQGNSAPDKSGLPSDRFSAERTGGSVSTLTIQRTQQEDSAVYLCASSARLAGAGETQYFGPGTRLLVL.